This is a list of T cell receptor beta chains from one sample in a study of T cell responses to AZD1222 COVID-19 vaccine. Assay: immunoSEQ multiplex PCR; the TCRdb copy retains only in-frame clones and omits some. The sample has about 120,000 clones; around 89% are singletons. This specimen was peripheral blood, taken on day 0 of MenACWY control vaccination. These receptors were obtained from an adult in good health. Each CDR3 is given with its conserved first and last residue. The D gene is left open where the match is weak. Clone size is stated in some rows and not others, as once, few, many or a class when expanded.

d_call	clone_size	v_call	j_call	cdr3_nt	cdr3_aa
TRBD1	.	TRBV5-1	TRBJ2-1	TGCGCCAGCAGCTTGGTTCGGACAGGGGAGAATGAGCAGTTCTTC	CASSLVRTGENEQFF
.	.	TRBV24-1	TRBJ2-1	TGTGCCACCAGAGGGGGCAATGAGCAGTTCTTC	CATRGGNEQFF
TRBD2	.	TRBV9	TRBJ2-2	TGTGCCAGCAGCCCCGGGACTAGCGTGAACACCGGGGAGCTGTTTTTT	CASSPGTSVNTGELFF
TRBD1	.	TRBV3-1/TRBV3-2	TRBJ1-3	TGTGCCAGCAGCCAAACGGGACAGACCTCTGGAAACACCATATATTTT	CASSQTGQTSGNTIYF
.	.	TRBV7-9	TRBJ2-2	TGTGCCAGCAGCCCGGAGGCGCTTTCGGAGCTGTTTTTT	CASSPEALSELFF
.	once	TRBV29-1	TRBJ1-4	TGCAGCGTTGAACAGGGCCCCGGAGATAGACTGTTTTTT	CSVEQGPGDRLFF
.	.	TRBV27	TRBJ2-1	TGTGCCAGCGGACCGTGGCTAGCGATCGGTGAGCAGTTCTTC	CASGPWLAIGEQFF
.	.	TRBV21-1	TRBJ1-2	TGTGCCAGCAGCGCGCTAGGACAGGGGAAAGGAGGCTACACCTTC	CASSALGQGKGGYTF
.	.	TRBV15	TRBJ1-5	TGTGCCACCAGCAGAGATCCCGCCGTGGGTCAGCCCCAGCATTTT	CATSRDPAVGQPQHF
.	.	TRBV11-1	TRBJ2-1	TGTGCCAGCAGCTCCCGGGACTTATACAATGAGCAGTTCTTC	CASSSRDLYNEQFF
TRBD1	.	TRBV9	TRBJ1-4	TGTGCCAGCAGCGCAGAGGTGACAGGGGGTCGGGCAAAACTGTTTTTT	CASSAEVTGGRAKLFF
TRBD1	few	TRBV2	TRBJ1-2	TGTGCCAGCAGTGAGGACAGGACGCATTATGGCTACACCTTC	CASSEDRTHYGYTF
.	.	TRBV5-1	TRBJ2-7	TGCGCCAGCAGCGGGGACATCTACGAGCAGTACTTC	CASSGDIYEQYF
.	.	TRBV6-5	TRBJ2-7	TGTGCCAGCAGTTACTCAGGGCAGTTCTACGAGCAGTACTTC	CASSYSGQFYEQYF
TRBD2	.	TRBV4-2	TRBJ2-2	TGTGCCAGCAGCCGACTAGCGGGAGAGGGGGTGGGCGGGGAGCTGTTTTTT	CASSRLAGEGVGGELFF
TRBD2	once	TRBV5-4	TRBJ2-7	TGTGCCAGCAGCCCGGGACTAGCGGGACACGAGCAGTACTTC	CASSPGLAGHEQYF
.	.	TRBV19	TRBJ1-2	TGTGCCAGTAGTATAGACCGGCAGATTAACTATGGCTACACCTTC	CASSIDRQINYGYTF
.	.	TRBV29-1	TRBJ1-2	TGCAGCGTTGATACCCAGGGGTCACAGGGCTACACCTTC	CSVDTQGSQGYTF
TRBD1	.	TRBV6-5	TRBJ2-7	TGTGCCAGCAGTTACTCGGGGACAGGACCCCTGGCCGAGCAGTACTTC	CASSYSGTGPLAEQYF
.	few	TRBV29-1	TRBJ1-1	TGCAGCGTTGGACAGCACCAGAACACTGAAGCTTTCTTT	CSVGQHQNTEAFF
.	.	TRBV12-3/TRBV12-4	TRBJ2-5	TGTGCCAGCAGTTTAGGGGAGACCCAGTACTTC	CASSLGETQYF
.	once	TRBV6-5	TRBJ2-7	TGTGCCAGCAGGACTACACAATACGAGCAGTACTTC	CASRTTQYEQYF